The 5 T cell receptor beta chains given below trace back to one sample, sequenced in a study of blood T cell repertoires in COVID-19. Generated by immunoSEQ multiplex PCR, the TCRdb table keeps only in-frame clones and is missing some. The sample consists of tens of thousands of clones, nearly 80% of them appearing once. Sample: peripheral blood. The source is a man between 65 and 85 years old with COVID-19, enrolled during active disease.

The CDR3 coding sequence is TGTGCCAGCACCATTGACAGGCAGACTAACTATGGCTACACCTTC. Its translation: CASTIDRQTNYGYTF. The genes are TRBV2 and TRBJ1-2; TRBD1 is a possible D gene (6 bases). From germline, CDR1 is SNHLY and CDR2 FYNNEI. This CDR3 is built from 15 residues. V was shortened by 7 bases and J by 0 bases, with 15 bases between the two germline ends.

The J gene is TRBJ2-7, the V gene TRBV5-8; possibly TRBD2 for D (6 bases). The germline CDR1 and CDR2 sequences are SGHTS and YDEGEE. CDR3 size: 15 residues. Trimming pared 2 bases from V and 2 bases from J, leaving 14 bases between. CDR3 nucleotide sequence: TGTGCCAGCAGCTTCGGGGGTCAAGCTACCTACGAGCAGTACTTC. It codes for CASSFGGQATYEQYF.

The rearrangement joins TRBV2 to TRBJ1-5; D is perhaps TRBD1 (5 bases). Germline lookup yields CDR1 SNHLY and CDR2 FYNNEI. The CDR3 covers 12 residues. V gave up 4 bases and J gave up 4 bases, with 5 bases separating them. In nucleotides, the CDR3 is TGTGCCAGCAGTGGACAGAATCAGCCCCAGCATTTT. Amino acid sequence: CASSGQNQPQHF.

This chain uses TRBV4-2 with TRBJ1-4, with D maybe TRBD1 (6 bases). Trimming left V 1 base short and J 0 bases short, with 9 bases between. The germline gives CDR1 LGHNA, CDR2 YNFKEQ. The CDR3 extends over 16 amino acids. The CDR3 spells CASSQATGSTNEKLFF. As DNA, the CDR3 is TGTGCCAGCAGCCAAGCAACAGGGTCAACTAATGAAAAACTGTTTTTT.

The rearrangement uses TRBV27 and TRBJ2-1; D is perhaps TRBD2 (6 bases). The CDR3 contains 15 residues. Germline V gives CDR1 MNHEY, CDR2 SMNVEV (reference sequence). V was shortened by 0 bases and J by 3 bases, with 9 bases between the two germline ends. The CDR3 bases are TGTGCCAGCAGTTTATCCCCGACTAGCTACAATGAGCAGTTCTTC. Translating it yields CASSLSPTSYNEQFF.